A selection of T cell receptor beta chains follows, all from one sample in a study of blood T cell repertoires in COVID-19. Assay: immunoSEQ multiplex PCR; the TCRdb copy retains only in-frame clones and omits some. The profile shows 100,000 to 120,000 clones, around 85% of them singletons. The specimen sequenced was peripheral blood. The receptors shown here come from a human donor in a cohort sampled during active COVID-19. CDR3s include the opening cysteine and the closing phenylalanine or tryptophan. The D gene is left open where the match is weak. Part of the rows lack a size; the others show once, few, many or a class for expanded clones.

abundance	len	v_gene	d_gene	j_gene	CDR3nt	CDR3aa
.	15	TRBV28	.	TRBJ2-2	TGTGCCACCCAAGGTGGGGCGACCGGCACCGGGGAGCTGTTTTTT	CATQGGATGTGELFF
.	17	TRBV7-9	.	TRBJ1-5	TGTGCCAGCAGTCAATCCGAGGAGGGAGGGAGCAATCAGCCCCAGCATTTT	CASSQSEEGGSNQPQHF
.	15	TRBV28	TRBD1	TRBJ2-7	TGTGCCAGCAGTTTATTTGGGGACAGGGTGTACGAGCAGTACTTC	CASSLFGDRVYEQYF
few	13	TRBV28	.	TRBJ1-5	TGTGCCAGCAGTCCAGGGGCAAATCAGCCCCAGCATTTT	CASSPGANQPQHF
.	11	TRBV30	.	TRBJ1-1	TGTGCCTGGAGATTAGAGCAGGGAGCTTTCTTT	CAWRLEQGAFF
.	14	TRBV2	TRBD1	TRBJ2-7	TGTGCCAGCAATAGACAGGGGATCCCTATCGAGCAGTACTTC	CASNRQGIPIEQYF
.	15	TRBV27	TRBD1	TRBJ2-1	TGTGCCAGCAGCCTCGGGACAGGGACTTACAATGAGCAGTTCTTC	CASSLGTGTYNEQFF
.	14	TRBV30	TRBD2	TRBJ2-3	TGTGCCTGGAGTCGGGGGGGGCAGTCAGATACGCAGTATTTT	CAWSRGGQSDTQYF
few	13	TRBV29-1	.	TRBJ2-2	TGCAGCGTTGGGTCCGGGGGTACCGGGGAGCTGTTTTTT	CSVGSGGTGELFF
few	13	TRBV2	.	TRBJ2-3	TGTGCCAGCAAGGGGAGGAGCGCGGATACGCAGTATTTT	CASKGRSADTQYF
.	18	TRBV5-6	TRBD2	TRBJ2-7	TGTGCCAGCAGCTTGGAAGGTAGCGGGGGGTATTTATCCTACGAGCAGTACTTC	CASSLEGSGGYLSYEQYF
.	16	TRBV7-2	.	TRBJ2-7	TGTGCCAGCAGCTTAGCATCGGACACCTCTGTCTACGAGCAGTACTTC	CASSLASDTSVYEQYF
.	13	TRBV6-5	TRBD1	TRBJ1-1	TGTGCCAGCAGTTATCAGGGGGGAGTTGAAGCTTTCTTT	CASSYQGGVEAFF
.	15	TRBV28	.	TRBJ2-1	TGTGCCAGCAGTGCCCCGATGAGCTCCTACAATGAGCAGTTCTTC	CASSAPMSSYNEQFF
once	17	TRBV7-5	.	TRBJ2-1	TGTGTCAGAAGCACCCGGACTAGTTGGGGGGGCCAAAATGAGCAGTTCTTC	CVRSTRTSWGGQNEQFF
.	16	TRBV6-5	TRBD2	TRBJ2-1	TGTGCCAGCAGTTACCGGACTAGCGGGGGGTACAATGAGCAGTTCTTC	CASSYRTSGGYNEQFF
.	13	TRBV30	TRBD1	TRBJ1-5	TGTGCCTGGAGGACAGGGATGGATCAGCCCCAGCATTTT	CAWRTGMDQPQHF
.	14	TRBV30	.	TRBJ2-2	TGTGCCTGGAGTGTACTCTTTAACACCGGGGAGCTGTTTTTT	CAWSVLFNTGELFF
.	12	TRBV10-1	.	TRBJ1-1	TGCGCCAGCATAACACCGAACACTGAAGCTTTCTTT	CASITPNTEAFF
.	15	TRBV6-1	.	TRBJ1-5	TGTGCCAGCAGTGAGGCCGTAGGGGACTATCAGCCCCAGCATTTT	CASSEAVGDYQPQHF
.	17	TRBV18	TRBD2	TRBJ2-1	TGTGCCAGCTCACCTACGGGGCTAGCGGGGGCGTACAATGAGCAGTTCTTC	CASSPTGLAGAYNEQFF
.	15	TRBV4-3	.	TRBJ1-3	TGCGCCAGCAGCCAAGGGACAGTCTCTGGAAACACCATATATTTT	CASSQGTVSGNTIYF
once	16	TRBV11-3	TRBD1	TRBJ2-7	TGTGCCAGCAGCCGAGATTACCGGGACAGCCGATACGAGCAGTACTTC	CASSRDYRDSRYEQYF
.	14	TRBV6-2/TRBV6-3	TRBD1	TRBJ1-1	TGTGCCAGCAGCAGTGACAGGGTGAGGACTGAAGCTTTCTTT	CASSSDRVRTEAFF
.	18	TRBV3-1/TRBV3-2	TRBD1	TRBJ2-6	TGTGCCAGCAGCCGCAGGGACAGGCTTTTCTCTGGGGCCAACGTCCTGACTTTC	CASSRRDRLFSGANVLTF
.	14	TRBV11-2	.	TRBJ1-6	TGTGCCAGCAGCTTAGATAGAGGGCTGTCACCCCTCCACTTT	CASSLDRGLSPLHF
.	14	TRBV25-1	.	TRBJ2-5	TGTGCCAGCAGTGATGGAGGGGCAGGGGAGACCCAGTACTTC	CASSDGGAGETQYF
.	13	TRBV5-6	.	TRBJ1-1	TGTGCCAGCAGCTTGGTTCGGGGGACTGAAGCTTTCTTT	CASSLVRGTEAFF
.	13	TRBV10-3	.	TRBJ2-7	TGTGCCATCAGCATTCAGGCAGTCTACGAGCAGTACTTC	CAISIQAVYEQYF
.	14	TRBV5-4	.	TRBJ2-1	TGTGCCAGCAGCTTGGGACCCCGGGAGCATGAGCAGTTCTTC	CASSLGPREHEQFF
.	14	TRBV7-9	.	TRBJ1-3	TGTGCCAGCAGCTTCGACATCCGGGGAAACACCATATATTTT	CASSFDIRGNTIYF
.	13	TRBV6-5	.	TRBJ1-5	TGTGCCACCGAGGCAGGAAGCGGTCAGCCCCAGCATTTT	CATEAGSGQPQHF
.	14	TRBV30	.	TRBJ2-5	TGTGCCTGGAGTGGAGGGCCTTTGGGGGAGACCCAGTACTTC	CAWSGGPLGETQYF
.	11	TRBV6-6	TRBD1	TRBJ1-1	TGTGCCAGTGGACAGGGTGGTGAAGCTTTCTTT	CASGQGGEAFF
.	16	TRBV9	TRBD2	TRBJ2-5	TGTGCCAGCAGCCAGAGAGTAGCGGGGGACCAAGAGACCCAGTACTTC	CASSQRVAGDQETQYF
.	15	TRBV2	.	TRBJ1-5	.	CASILDRASNQPQHF
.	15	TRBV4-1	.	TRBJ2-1	TGCGCCAGCAGCCAAGGGCAGGGCAAGTACAATGAGCAGTTCTTC	CASSQGQGKYNEQFF
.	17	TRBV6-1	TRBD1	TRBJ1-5	TGTGCCAGCAGTGCCCGACAGGGCGTAGGGAGCAATCAGCCCCAGCATTTT	CASSARQGVGSNQPQHF
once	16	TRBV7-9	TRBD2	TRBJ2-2	TGTGCCAGCAGCTTAGCTCTAGCGGGGCGTACCGGGGAGCTGTTTTTT	CASSLALAGRTGELFF
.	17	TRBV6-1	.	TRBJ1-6	TGTGCCAGCAGTGAAGGAAGACAGACCTCCTATAATTCACCCCTCCACTTT	CASSEGRQTSYNSPLHF
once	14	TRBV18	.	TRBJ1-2	TGTGCCAGCTCACTCGGGGTTGTCCGCTATGGCTACACCTTC	CASSLGVVRYGYTF
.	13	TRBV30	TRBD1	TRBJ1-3	TGTGCCTGGACGACAGGGCCAGGAAACACCATATATTTT	CAWTTGPGNTIYF
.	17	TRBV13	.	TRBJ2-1	TGTGCCAGCAGCTTGTACCTGAGGGATAATAGCGGAAATGAGCAGTTCTTC	CASSLYLRDNSGNEQFF
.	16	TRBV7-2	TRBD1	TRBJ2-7	TGTGCCAGCAGCTCTCTTTGGACAGGGTTGACCTACGAGCAGTACTTC	CASSSLWTGLTYEQYF
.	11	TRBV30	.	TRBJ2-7	TGTGCCTGGAAGACAGTCTACGAGCAGTACTTC	CAWKTVYEQYF